The sequence of this T cell receptor beta chain was determined in a study of T cell changes during pregnancy in multiple sclerosis. Sequenced by immunoSEQ multiplex PCR; TCRdb stores in-frame clones only, minus some. The data show tens of thousands of clones, about 90% seen once. The ends were cut back, 4 bases at V and 2 bases at J, with 7 bases in the middle. CDR1 and CDR2 (germline): ENHRY, SYGVKD. This CDR3 has 13 residues. This receptor was obtained from a female donor with multiple sclerosis, enrolled in a pregnancy study. The specimen comprised peripheral blood, sampled before pregnancy. The rearrangement uses TRBV10-3 and TRBJ2-3, with no clear D. The CDR3 loop reads CAISVRDTDTQYF. CDR3 sequence (DNA): TGTGCCATCAGTGTGCGAGACACAGATACGCAGTATTTT.